This T cell receptor (beta chain) was obtained from a study of regulatory T cells in long-lasting Graves disease (dated by TCRdb to about 2021). The study in broad terms: Patients with newly diagnosed Graves' disease had been on antithyroid drugs for under 3 months. Peripheral blood TCR sequencing and RNA sequencing compared persistent Graves' disease patients with newly diagnosed Graves' disease patients. The study took place in China and was registered as a clinical trial. A total of roughly 33 samples underwent TCR sequencing: roughly 13 from persistent and 20 from newly diagnosed Graves' disease patients. The study at large found these results: TRBV28, TRBJ1-2 and TRBJ2-5 were preferentially used in persistent disease, while TRBV20-1 and TRBJ2-1 were favored in newly diagnosed disease. The authors acknowledged the small sample size as a limitation that may reduce accuracy. Patients with persistent disease shared more public clonotypes (around 2,500) than newly diagnosed patients did (approximately 970). Sequencing and analysis were limited to the TCR beta chain. Only peripheral blood was studied, because thyroid tissue, the primary lesion, was inaccessible. Lower TCR Shannon entropy and fewer highly expanded clones were observed in persistent Graves' disease patients than in newly diagnosed patients, which suggested clonal expansion.

The CDR3 sequence holds 14 residues, the cysteine and phenylalanine included. Kept here is only the CDR3 DNA, which spans 42 bases and is read in frame from base 1. V was cut back by 1 base and J by 3 bases, leaving a gap of 10 bases between them. CDR1 and CDR2 are read off the germline V gene (reference sequence) as DFQATT and SNEGSKA. Of note for this clonotype: It has no known antigen specificity. Within one base of it there is no much larger clone, and no base qualities were kept.

To prepare the library, multiplex PCR was applied. TCRdb lists the instrument as Illumina HiSeq 4000. To build TCR beta libraries, CDR3 regions were amplified by Arm-PCR using iRepertoire HTBI primers. Gel purification was performed on PCR products prior to sequencing. The study's processing was this. Gene usage analysis of CDR3 amino acid clonotypes relied on the 62 TRBV and 15 or so TRBJ segments identified across samples. COPE and FqMerger were used to merge filtered high-quality paired reads into contigs. BLAST was used to align contigs to IMGT TRBV, TRBD and TRBJ reference genes, with CDR3 defined following IMGT. Any clonotype with a frequency above 0.1% was classified as a highly expanded clone. Shannon entropy was used to measure repertoire diversity, and the Gini coefficient was used to measure V-J evenness. A clonotype was considered public if more than one individual shared it. In-frame beta chains were kept once TCRdb had trimmed the public reads at Q25 with fastp and called clones with MiXCR. Entries are consolidated by CDR3 protein sequence, retaining the most common genes and DNA. The authors' filters were not applied to this entry. Counted in this sample were a few hundred thousand distinct CDR3 sequences; around 19% of them appeared once. The top ten clones comprise over 20% of the sample.

The time point label, read with the paper, signifies: newly diagnosed GD, antithyroid drugs for less than 3 months. For both TCR sequencing and RNA sequencing, RNA was extracted from PBMCs in TRIzol. The diagnosis of Graves' disease was made according to American Thyroid Association guidelines. Patients were recruited from an endocrinology department in Xi'an, China. Each patient gave approximately 8.8 milliliters of peripheral blood, collected in an EDTA anticoagulant tube. Ficoll Paque Plus density gradient separation was used to isolate PBMCs, and no further T cell sorting was done. An Agilent 2100 Bioanalyzer and agarose gel were used to check RNA quality, and a NanoDrop 2000 was used to measure RNA concentration.

Recombination linked TRBV20-1 to TRBJ1-5; the D gene is unclear. The clonotype was recovered from a female donor with Graves disease. The sample in question was peripheral blood mononuclear cells (PBMCs), obtained at new diagnosis, from a patient treated with antithyroid drugs. The bases read TGCAGTGCTAGAGGAGATTCGAACAATCAGCCCCAGCATTTT. Its amino acids are CSARGDSNNQPQHF.